These T cell receptor beta chains were read from a single sample in a study of blood T cell repertoires in COVID-19. Some clones are missing from TCRdb's copy, which holds only in-frame ones; the method was immunoSEQ multiplex PCR. In the table there are roughly 250,000 clones, just under 85% of which are singletons. The specimen sequenced was peripheral blood. The receptors come from a man aged 45-65 years with acute or convalescent COVID-19. The CDR3 runs from the conserved cysteine through the conserved F or W. The D gene is left open where the match is weak. Clone size appears in some rows only: once, few, many, or a class for an expanded clone.

d_call: -; v_call: TRBV30; j_call: TRBJ2-7; clone_size: -; cdr3_aa: CAWRKAGNYEQYF; cdr3_nt: TGTGCCTGGAGGAAGGCAGGAAACTACGAGCAGTACTTC
d_call: -; v_call: TRBV12-5; j_call: TRBJ2-3; clone_size: -; cdr3_aa: CASGLRLAPDTQYF; cdr3_nt: TGTGCTAGTGGTTTGCGACTCGCCCCAGATACGCAGTATTTT
d_call: TRBD1; v_call: TRBV6-5; j_call: TRBJ1-2; clone_size: -; cdr3_aa: CASRRDRVIGGYTF; cdr3_nt: TGTGCCAGCAGGAGGGACAGGGTAATAGGCGGCTACACCTTC
d_call: -; v_call: TRBV11-3; j_call: TRBJ1-1; clone_size: -; cdr3_aa: CASSLDRDTMTNGEAFF; cdr3_nt: TGTGCCAGCAGCTTAGATAGGGACACTATGACAAACGGTGAAGCTTTCTTT
d_call: TRBD1; v_call: TRBV15; j_call: TRBJ2-7; clone_size: -; cdr3_aa: CATSRGRQGSDEQYF; cdr3_nt: TGTGCCACCAGCAGGGGCAGACAGGGCTCCGACGAGCAGTACTTC
d_call: -; v_call: TRBV5-1; j_call: TRBJ2-1; clone_size: -; cdr3_aa: CASSLGASSYNEQFF; cdr3_nt: TGCGCCAGCAGCTTGGGTGCGAGCTCCTACAATGAGCAGTTCTTC
d_call: -; v_call: TRBV30; j_call: TRBJ2-2; clone_size: -; cdr3_aa: CAWSVLGRTGELFF; cdr3_nt: TGTGCCTGGAGTGTTCTGGGGAGGACCGGGGAGCTGTTTTTT
d_call: TRBD1; v_call: TRBV30; j_call: TRBJ2-5; clone_size: -; cdr3_aa: CAWSITDRGLLLETQYF; cdr3_nt: TGTGCCTGGAGTATTACGGACAGGGGGCTGTTACTGGAGACCCAGTACTTC
d_call: TRBD1; v_call: TRBV6-5; j_call: TRBJ1-2; clone_size: -; cdr3_aa: CASRLQGALGYTF; cdr3_nt: TGTGCCAGCAGGCTACAGGGGGCGCTTGGCTACACCTTC
d_call: TRBD2; v_call: TRBV6-5; j_call: TRBJ2-3; clone_size: -; cdr3_aa: CASSLERGGSVTQYF; cdr3_nt: TGTGCCAGCAGTTTAGAGCGGGGGGGCAGCGTTACGCAGTATTTT
d_call: -; v_call: TRBV4-1; j_call: TRBJ1-4; clone_size: once; cdr3_aa: CASSQARATNEKLFF; cdr3_nt: TGCGCCAGCAGCCAAGCGCGGGCAACTAATGAAAAACTGTTTTTT
d_call: TRBD2; v_call: TRBV30; j_call: TRBJ2-3; clone_size: -; cdr3_aa: CAWSVLLAGGRDTQYF; cdr3_nt: TGTGCCTGGAGTGTACTACTCGCGGGGGGCAGGGATACGCAGTATTTT
d_call: TRBD2; v_call: TRBV27; j_call: TRBJ2-1; clone_size: -; cdr3_aa: CASRIAGAPYNEQFF; cdr3_nt: TGTGCCAGCCGAATAGCGGGGGCTCCCTACAATGAGCAGTTCTTC
d_call: TRBD2; v_call: TRBV7-6; j_call: TRBJ2-1; clone_size: -; cdr3_aa: CASSPTLAESSYNEQFF; cdr3_nt: TGTGCCAGCAGCCCGACACTAGCGGAGAGCTCCTACAATGAGCAGTTCTTC
d_call: TRBD1; v_call: TRBV18; j_call: TRBJ1-4; clone_size: few; cdr3_aa: CASSPGQSMNEKLFF; cdr3_nt: TGTGCCAGCTCACCGGGACAGAGCATGAATGAAAAACTGTTTTTT
d_call: -; v_call: TRBV6-6; j_call: TRBJ2-5; clone_size: few; cdr3_aa: CASTQGRQETQYF; cdr3_nt: TGTGCCAGCACCCAAGGAAGACAGGAGACCCAGTACTTC
d_call: -; v_call: TRBV28; j_call: TRBJ1-4; clone_size: -; cdr3_aa: CATAGEKLFF; cdr3_nt: TGTGCCACGGCGGGGGAAAAACTGTTTTTT
d_call: TRBD1; v_call: TRBV7-6; j_call: TRBJ1-1; clone_size: -; cdr3_aa: CASSLFGGQGKTEAFF; cdr3_nt: TGTGCCAGCAGCTTATTTGGGGGACAGGGAAAAACTGAAGCTTTCTTT
d_call: -; v_call: TRBV7-3; j_call: TRBJ1-2; clone_size: -; cdr3_aa: CASSPGIQQGAVGYTF; cdr3_nt: TGTGCCAGCAGCCCAGGCATACAACAGGGAGCGGTCGGCTACACCTTC
d_call: -; v_call: TRBV9; j_call: TRBJ1-6; clone_size: -; cdr3_aa: CASSDRSSSYNSPLHF; cdr3_nt: TGTGCCAGCAGTGACAGGTCGAGCTCCTATAATTCACCCCTCCACTTT
d_call: TRBD1; v_call: TRBV19; j_call: TRBJ1-2; clone_size: -; cdr3_aa: CASSMGTGGYGYTF; cdr3_nt: TGTGCCAGTAGTATGGGGACAGGAGGGTATGGCTACACCTTC
d_call: TRBD1; v_call: TRBV7-8; j_call: TRBJ1-3; clone_size: -; cdr3_aa: CASSPYPTGSDPGNTIYF; cdr3_nt: TGTGCCAGCAGCCCCTACCCGACAGGGTCAGATCCCGGAAACACCATATATTTT
d_call: TRBD1; v_call: TRBV3-1/TRBV3-2; j_call: TRBJ1-1; clone_size: -; cdr3_aa: CASSHQGQGHTEAFF; cdr3_nt: TGTGCCAGCAGCCACCAGGGACAGGGGCACACTGAAGCTTTCTTT
d_call: TRBD1; v_call: TRBV15; j_call: TRBJ1-2; clone_size: -; cdr3_aa: CATSSGGQHYGYTF; cdr3_nt: TGTGCCACCAGCAGCGGGGGACAGCACTATGGCTACACCTTC
d_call: -; v_call: TRBV5-1; j_call: TRBJ1-1; clone_size: once; cdr3_aa: CASSLKSDTEAFF; cdr3_nt: TGCGCCAGCAGCTTGAAATCCGACACTGAAGCTTTCTTT
d_call: TRBD1; v_call: TRBV7-9; j_call: TRBJ2-7; clone_size: -; cdr3_aa: CASSPDRGRTYEQYF; cdr3_nt: TGTGCCAGCAGCCCGGACAGGGGCAGGACCTACGAGCAGTACTTC
d_call: TRBD2; v_call: TRBV27; j_call: TRBJ2-1; clone_size: -; cdr3_aa: CASSLLDVGTSGGASYNEQFF; cdr3_nt: TGTGCCAGCAGTTTATTGGACGTAGGGACTAGCGGGGGGGCCTCCTACAATGAGCAGTTCTTC
d_call: TRBD1; v_call: TRBV6-6; j_call: TRBJ1-5; clone_size: -; cdr3_aa: CASSGLAGTGNQPQHF; cdr3_nt: TGTGCCAGCAGTGGACTCGCCGGGACAGGGAATCAGCCCCAGCATTTT
d_call: TRBD2; v_call: TRBV11-3; j_call: TRBJ2-7; clone_size: -; cdr3_aa: CASSYSGTSGRDYEQYF; cdr3_nt: TGTGCCAGCAGTTATTCCGGGACTAGCGGGAGGGATTACGAGCAGTACTTC
d_call: -; v_call: TRBV6-2/TRBV6-3; j_call: TRBJ1-5; clone_size: -; cdr3_aa: CASSYSRGQVQPQHF; cdr3_nt: TGTGCCAGCAGTTATTCTAGGGGTCAGGTACAGCCCCAGCATTTT
d_call: TRBD2; v_call: TRBV27; j_call: TRBJ2-2; clone_size: -; cdr3_aa: CASSSTSGGAYTGELFF; cdr3_nt: TGTGCCAGCAGCAGCACTAGCGGGGGGGCCTACACCGGGGAGCTGTTTTTT
d_call: TRBD1; v_call: TRBV18; j_call: TRBJ2-7; clone_size: -; cdr3_aa: CASSSGTGVREQYF; cdr3_nt: TGTGCCAGCTCATCCGGGACAGGGGTTAGGGAGCAGTACTTC
d_call: -; v_call: TRBV9; j_call: TRBJ1-1; clone_size: once; cdr3_aa: CASSPHPSTARNTEAFF; cdr3_nt: TGTGCCAGCAGCCCCCATCCGTCGACTGCGCGGAACACTGAAGCTTTCTTT
d_call: -; v_call: TRBV19; j_call: TRBJ2-3; clone_size: -; cdr3_aa: CASSIAGAGTDTQYF; cdr3_nt: TGTGCCAGTAGTATAGCGGGAGCTGGCACAGATACGCAGTATTTT
d_call: -; v_call: TRBV24-1; j_call: TRBJ1-5; clone_size: -; cdr3_aa: CATSDHRKNQPQHF; cdr3_nt: TGTGCCACCAGTGATCACAGAAAGAATCAGCCCCAGCATTTT
d_call: -; v_call: TRBV2; j_call: TRBJ1-1; clone_size: -; cdr3_aa: CASRVGVSTEAFF; cdr3_nt: TGTGCCAGCAGGGTCGGGGTATCCACTGAAGCTTTCTTT
d_call: -; v_call: TRBV7-2; j_call: TRBJ1-5; clone_size: -; cdr3_aa: CASSSDDRNQPQHF; cdr3_nt: TGTGCCAGCAGCTCCGACGACAGGAATCAGCCCCAGCATTTT
d_call: -; v_call: TRBV7-3; j_call: TRBJ2-2; clone_size: -; cdr3_aa: CASRNGLGRSNTGELFF; cdr3_nt: TGTGCCAGCAGGAACGGGTTGGGGCGGTCGAACACCGGGGAGCTGTTTTTT
d_call: -; v_call: TRBV28; j_call: TRBJ1-1; clone_size: -; cdr3_aa: CASRDREAFF; cdr3_nt: TGTGCCAGCAGAGACAGGGAAGCTTTCTTT
d_call: -; v_call: TRBV20-1; j_call: TRBJ1-2; clone_size: -; cdr3_aa: CSAREEYGYTF; cdr3_nt: TGCAGTGCTAGAGAGGAGTATGGCTACACCTTC
d_call: TRBD1; v_call: TRBV5-1; j_call: TRBJ2-3; clone_size: -; cdr3_aa: CASSLGTGPDTDTQYF; cdr3_nt: TGCGCCAGCAGCTTGGGGACAGGGCCCGACACAGATACGCAGTATTTT
d_call: -; v_call: TRBV3-1/TRBV3-2; j_call: TRBJ2-1; clone_size: once; cdr3_aa: CASSQVLRSYNEQFF; cdr3_nt: TGTGCCAGCAGCCAAGTACTTCGGTCCTACAATGAGCAGTTCTTC
d_call: -; v_call: TRBV27; j_call: TRBJ1-5; clone_size: -; cdr3_aa: CASSFLFLEGGSQPQHF; cdr3_nt: TGTGCCAGCAGTTTCTTGTTCCTGGAGGGAGGGTCTCAGCCCCAGCATTTT
d_call: TRBD1; v_call: TRBV9; j_call: TRBJ1-6; clone_size: few; cdr3_aa: CASSGTGGAYNSPLHF; cdr3_nt: TGTGCCAGCAGCGGGACAGGGGGCGCTTATAATTCACCCCTCCACTTT
d_call: TRBD2; v_call: TRBV5-1; j_call: TRBJ2-5; clone_size: -; cdr3_aa: CASSVRGLGMGETQYF; cdr3_nt: TGCGCCAGCAGCGTGAGGGGACTAGGGATGGGAGAGACCCAGTACTTC
d_call: -; v_call: TRBV11-2; j_call: TRBJ2-7; clone_size: -; cdr3_aa: CASSPGMGYEQYF; cdr3_nt: TGTGCCAGCAGCCCCGGGATGGGCTACGAGCAGTACTTC
d_call: TRBD2; v_call: TRBV28; j_call: TRBJ2-1; clone_size: -; cdr3_aa: CASSMTSGSGEQFF; cdr3_nt: TGTGCCAGCAGTATGACTAGCGGGAGTGGCGAGCAGTTCTTC
d_call: TRBD1; v_call: TRBV7-3; j_call: TRBJ2-5; clone_size: -; cdr3_aa: CASSLTRTGTETQYF; cdr3_nt: TGTGCCAGCAGCTTAACCCGGACAGGGACAGAGACCCAGTACTTC
d_call: -; v_call: TRBV5-1; j_call: TRBJ2-3; clone_size: -; cdr3_aa: CASSLGTPTDTQYF; cdr3_nt: TGCGCCAGCAGCTTAGGGACTCCCACAGATACGCAGTATTTT
d_call: TRBD2; v_call: TRBV30; j_call: TRBJ2-5; clone_size: once; cdr3_aa: CAWRRPLAGGETQYF; cdr3_nt: TGTGCCTGGAGGAGACCACTAGCGGGAGGAGAGACCCAGTACTTC
d_call: TRBD2; v_call: TRBV11-3; j_call: TRBJ2-1; clone_size: -; cdr3_aa: CASSLALAGEGEQFF; cdr3_nt: TGTGCCAGCAGCTTAGCGCTAGCGGGAGAGGGTGAGCAGTTCTTC
d_call: -; v_call: TRBV21-1; j_call: TRBJ1-5; clone_size: once; cdr3_aa: CASRGTGDSNQPQHF; cdr3_nt: TGTGCCAGCAGGGGAACAGGGGATAGCAATCAGCCCCAGCATTTT
d_call: -; v_call: TRBV14; j_call: TRBJ1-1; clone_size: -; cdr3_aa: CASSSWRKGAEAFF; cdr3_nt: TGTGCCAGCAGCTCCTGGAGAAAAGGGGCTGAAGCTTTCTTT
d_call: -; v_call: TRBV28; j_call: TRBJ2-7; clone_size: -; cdr3_aa: CASRVSISGSYEQYF; cdr3_nt: TGTGCCAGCAGGGTCAGCATTAGCGGAAGCTACGAGCAGTACTTC
d_call: TRBD1; v_call: TRBV10-3; j_call: TRBJ2-7; clone_size: -; cdr3_aa: CAISDPDRGYEQYF; cdr3_nt: TGTGCCATCAGTGATCCGGACAGGGGTTACGAGCAGTACTTC
d_call: -; v_call: TRBV6-5; j_call: TRBJ1-5; clone_size: -; cdr3_aa: CASSWGGLYSNQPQHF; cdr3_nt: TGTGCCAGCAGTTGGGGGGGGCTTTATAGCAATCAGCCCCAGCATTTT
d_call: TRBD1; v_call: TRBV7-9; j_call: TRBJ1-2; clone_size: -; cdr3_aa: CAIRTGNLLNYGYTF; cdr3_nt: TGTGCCATCAGGACAGGGAACCTTTTAAACTATGGCTACACCTTC